This is a list of T cell receptor beta chains from one sample in a study of glioma-infiltrating T cells after dendritic cell vaccination. Here immunoSEQ multiplex PCR was the method, and the copy in TCRdb shows in-frame clones only, minus some. The table has 98,000 or so clones, around 80% seen once. Sequences were derived from blood, sampled after dendritic cell vaccination. These receptors were obtained from a human donor with glioblastoma. Both conserved end residues are part of each CDR3. D genes are given only for firm matches. Not every row has a clone size; where given, it reads once, few, many or a size class.

d_call: -; j_call: TRBJ1-2; v_call: TRBV2; clone_size: -; cdr3_aa: CASSVRGAGDGYTF; cdr3_nt: TGTGCCAGCAGTGTCCGGGGGGCGGGGGATGGCTACACCTTC
d_call: -; j_call: TRBJ1-5; v_call: TRBV6-1; clone_size: -; cdr3_aa: CASSVGAAQPQHF; cdr3_nt: TGTGCCAGCAGTGTAGGGGCCGCGCAGCCCCAGCATTTT
d_call: TRBD1; j_call: TRBJ1-1; v_call: TRBV4-1; clone_size: -; cdr3_aa: CASSPTLDRVNTEAFF; cdr3_nt: TGCGCCAGCAGCCCGACCTTGGACAGGGTGAACACTGAAGCTTTCTTT
d_call: -; j_call: TRBJ1-2; v_call: TRBV4-1; clone_size: -; cdr3_aa: CASSREDSSTNYGYTF; cdr3_nt: TGCGCCAGCAGCCGAGAAGACAGTTCGACTAACTATGGCTACACCTTC
d_call: TRBD2; j_call: TRBJ2-1; v_call: TRBV2; clone_size: -; cdr3_aa: CASSRTSGRWNEQFF; cdr3_nt: TGTGCCAGCAGTCGGACTAGCGGGAGATGGAATGAGCAGTTCTTC
d_call: -; j_call: TRBJ2-1; v_call: TRBV28; clone_size: -; cdr3_aa: CASRASGDNEQFF; cdr3_nt: TGTGCCAGCAGAGCCTCGGGGGACAATGAGCAGTTCTTC
d_call: TRBD2; j_call: TRBJ2-2; v_call: TRBV19; clone_size: -; cdr3_aa: CASSPRFTSGRSERRTGELFF; cdr3_nt: TGTGCCAGTAGCCCTAGATTTACTAGCGGGAGGTCTGAACGGAGGACCGGGGAGCTGTTTTTT
d_call: -; j_call: TRBJ1-1; v_call: TRBV9; clone_size: few; cdr3_aa: CASSSTGRGNTEAFF; cdr3_nt: TGTGCCAGCAGCTCAACCGGGAGGGGGAACACTGAAGCTTTCTTT
d_call: -; j_call: TRBJ2-6; v_call: TRBV5-1; clone_size: -; cdr3_aa: CASRQGGSGANVLTF; cdr3_nt: TGCGCCAGCCGCCAGGGGGGCTCTGGGGCCAACGTCCTGACTTTC
d_call: TRBD1; j_call: TRBJ1-4; v_call: TRBV11-2; clone_size: -; cdr3_aa: CASSTGQGIGSEKLFF; cdr3_nt: TGTGCCAGCAGCACGGGACAGGGGATAGGGAGTGAAAAACTGTTTTTT
d_call: TRBD1; j_call: TRBJ2-7; v_call: TRBV5-1; clone_size: -; cdr3_aa: CASSLSGGYSYEQYF; cdr3_nt: TGCGCCAGCAGCTTGTCAGGGGGCTATTCTTACGAGCAGTACTTC
d_call: -; j_call: TRBJ1-6; v_call: TRBV21-1; clone_size: -; cdr3_aa: CASSKRDRVRNSPLHF; cdr3_nt: TGTGCCAGCAGCAAAAGGGACAGGGTACGAAATTCACCCCTCCACTTT
d_call: TRBD2; j_call: TRBJ2-2; v_call: TRBV7-6; clone_size: -; cdr3_aa: CASSLVPLAGNTGELFF; cdr3_nt: TGTGCCAGCAGCTTAGTTCCTCTAGCGGGAAACACCGGGGAGCTGTTTTTT
d_call: TRBD1; j_call: TRBJ1-3; v_call: TRBV6-5; clone_size: -; cdr3_aa: CASSFTGGSGNTIYF; cdr3_nt: TGTGCCAGCAGCTTTACAGGGGGCTCTGGAAACACCATATATTTT
d_call: TRBD1; j_call: TRBJ1-4; v_call: TRBV6-5; clone_size: few; cdr3_aa: CASSYSGTGDEKLFF; cdr3_nt: TGTGCCAGCAGTTACAGTGGGACAGGGGATGAAAAACTGTTTTTT
d_call: -; j_call: TRBJ1-1; v_call: TRBV7-9; clone_size: -; cdr3_aa: CASSLAGQSEAFF; cdr3_nt: TGTGCCAGCAGCTTAGCTGGGCAGAGTGAAGCTTTCTTT
d_call: -; j_call: TRBJ2-7; v_call: TRBV19; clone_size: -; cdr3_aa: CASSIDPERAEQYF; cdr3_nt: TGTGCCAGTAGTATAGATCCGGAGAGGGCGGAGCAGTACTTC
d_call: -; j_call: TRBJ2-1; v_call: TRBV19; clone_size: once; cdr3_aa: CASSIATDRIGEQFF; cdr3_nt: TGTGCCAGTAGTATAGCCACTGACAGGATAGGTGAGCAGTTCTTC
d_call: -; j_call: TRBJ2-5; v_call: TRBV7-7; clone_size: -; cdr3_aa: CASSLAAGETQYF; cdr3_nt: TGTGCTAGCAGTCTCGCGGCTGGCGAGACCCAGTACTTC
d_call: TRBD2; j_call: TRBJ2-7; v_call: TRBV28; clone_size: -; cdr3_aa: CASSPGGAGVNEQYF; cdr3_nt: TGTGCCAGCAGCCCCGGGGGGGCAGGGGTGAACGAGCAGTACTTC
d_call: TRBD2; j_call: TRBJ2-1; v_call: TRBV7-9; clone_size: -; cdr3_aa: CASSLSPSGDYNEQFF; cdr3_nt: TGTGCCAGCAGCTTATCCCCTAGCGGGGACTACAATGAGCAGTTCTTC
d_call: TRBD2; j_call: TRBJ2-5; v_call: TRBV18; clone_size: once; cdr3_aa: CASSPSGGAQETQYF; cdr3_nt: TGTGCCAGCTCACCATCCGGGGGGGCTCAAGAGACCCAGTACTTC
d_call: -; j_call: TRBJ1-4; v_call: TRBV21-1; clone_size: -; cdr3_aa: CASSKVSGRSNEKLFF; cdr3_nt: TGTGCCAGCAGCAAAGTGAGCGGGAGGAGTAATGAAAAACTGTTTTTT
d_call: -; j_call: TRBJ2-7; v_call: TRBV10-3; clone_size: many; cdr3_aa: CAISLERYEQYF; cdr3_nt: TGTGCCATCAGTCTCGAGCGGTACGAGCAGTACTTC
d_call: TRBD2; j_call: TRBJ2-2; v_call: TRBV12-5; clone_size: few; cdr3_aa: CASGLGGTANTGELFF; cdr3_nt: TGTGCTAGTGGGCTGGGAGGGACCGCGAACACCGGGGAGCTGTTTTTT
d_call: -; j_call: TRBJ1-1; v_call: TRBV5-1; clone_size: -; cdr3_aa: CASSWRGTEAFF; cdr3_nt: TGCGCCAGCAGCTGGCGGGGCACTGAAGCTTTCTTT
d_call: -; j_call: TRBJ2-3; v_call: TRBV6-1; clone_size: once; cdr3_aa: CASSEAGHTQYF; cdr3_nt: TGTGCCAGCAGTGAAGCTGGCCATACGCAGTATTTT
d_call: -; j_call: TRBJ1-1; v_call: TRBV25-1; clone_size: -; cdr3_aa: CASSGPGQLPPEAFF; cdr3_nt: TGTGCCAGCAGTGGCCCCGGACAGCTGCCCCCTGAAGCTTTCTTT
d_call: -; j_call: TRBJ1-4; v_call: TRBV5-1; clone_size: -; cdr3_aa: CASSEKATNEKLFF; cdr3_nt: TGCGCCAGCAGCGAGAAAGCAACTAATGAAAAACTGTTTTTT
d_call: TRBD1; j_call: TRBJ2-3; v_call: TRBV30; clone_size: -; cdr3_aa: CAWTPGTGTADTQYF; cdr3_nt: TGTGCCTGGACTCCCGGGACAGGGACGGCAGATACGCAGTATTTT
d_call: -; j_call: TRBJ1-5; v_call: TRBV18; clone_size: once; cdr3_aa: CASSPAEETGQPQHF; cdr3_nt: TGTGCCAGCTCCCCGGCGGAAGAGACAGGTCAGCCCCAGCATTTT